This entry is about one TCR beta chain. The sample originates from a study of blood T cells in healthy people across ages. It was with a sample-barcoded 5' primer and a J-beta primer mix that a second PCR of roughly 7 to 12 cycles was run. TCRdb re-called the 5' RACE reads through MiXCR, storing one row per CDR3 protein. Of more than 650,000 distinct CDR3 sequences in the sample, roughly 25% were seen once. This sample also belongs to another study, concerning T cells of mothers and their children.

The source material was blood. This TCR was recovered from a boy younger than 18 in good health.

This CDR3 reads CASGLVLGDRGSYEQYF. CDR3 coding DNA: TGTGCTAGTGGTTTGGTACTAGGGGACAGGGGTTCCTACGAGCAGTACTTC. The V and J genes are TRBV12-5 and TRBJ2-7; 10 nucleotides align to TRBD1. The CDR3 runs to 17 residues. The ends lost 0 bases at V and 1 base at J; junction bases unmatched: 6. From germline, CDR1 is LGHNT and CDR2 FRNRAP. The whole variable domain, remainder taken from reference TRBV12-5 and TRBJ2-7, is DARVTQTPRHKVTEMGQEVTMRCQPILGHNTVFWYRQTMMQGLELLAYFRNRAPLDDSGMPKDRFSAEMPDATLATLKIQPSEPRDSAVYFCASGLVLGDRGSYEQYFGPGTRLTVT.